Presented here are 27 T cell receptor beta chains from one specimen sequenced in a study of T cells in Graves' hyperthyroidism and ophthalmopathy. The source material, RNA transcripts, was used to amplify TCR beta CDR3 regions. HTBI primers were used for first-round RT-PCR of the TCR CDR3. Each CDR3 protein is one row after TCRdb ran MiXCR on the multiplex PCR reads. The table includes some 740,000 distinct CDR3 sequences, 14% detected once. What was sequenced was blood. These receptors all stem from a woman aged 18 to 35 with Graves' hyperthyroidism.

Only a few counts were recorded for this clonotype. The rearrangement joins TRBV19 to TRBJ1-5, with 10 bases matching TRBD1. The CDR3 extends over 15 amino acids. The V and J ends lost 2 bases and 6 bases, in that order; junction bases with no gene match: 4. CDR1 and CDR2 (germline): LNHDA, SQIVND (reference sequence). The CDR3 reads CASSIKGTGVQPQHF. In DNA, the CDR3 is TGTGCCAGTAGTATAAAGGGGACAGGGGTTCAGCCCCAGCATTTT.

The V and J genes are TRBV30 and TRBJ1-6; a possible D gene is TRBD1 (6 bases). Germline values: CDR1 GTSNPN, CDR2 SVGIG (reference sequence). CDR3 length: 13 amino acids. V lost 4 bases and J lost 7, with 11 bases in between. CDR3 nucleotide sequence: TGTGCCTGGACGGAAGGGGGAAATTCACCCCTCCACTTT. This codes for CAWTEGGNSPLHF.

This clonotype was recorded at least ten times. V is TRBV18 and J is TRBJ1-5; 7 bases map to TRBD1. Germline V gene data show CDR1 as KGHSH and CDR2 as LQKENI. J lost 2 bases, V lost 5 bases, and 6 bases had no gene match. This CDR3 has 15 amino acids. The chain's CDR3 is CASSEDRARNQPQHF. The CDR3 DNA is TGTGCCAGCTCAGAAGACAGGGCGCGCAATCAGCCCCAGCATTTT.

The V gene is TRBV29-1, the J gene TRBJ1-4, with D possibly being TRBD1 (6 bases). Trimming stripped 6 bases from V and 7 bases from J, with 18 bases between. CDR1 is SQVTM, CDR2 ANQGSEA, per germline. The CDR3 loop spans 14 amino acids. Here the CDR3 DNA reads TGCAGCGTCGTGGAGGGCCCCAGGGGTGAAAAACTGTTTTTT. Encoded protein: CSVVEGPRGEKLFF.

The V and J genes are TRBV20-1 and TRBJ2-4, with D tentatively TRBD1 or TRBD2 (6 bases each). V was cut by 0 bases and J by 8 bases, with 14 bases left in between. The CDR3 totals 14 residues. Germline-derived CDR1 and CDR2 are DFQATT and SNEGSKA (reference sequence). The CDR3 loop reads CSARDGPGEDIQYF. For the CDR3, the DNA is TGCAGTGCTAGAGACGGGCCAGGGGAGGACATTCAGTACTTC.

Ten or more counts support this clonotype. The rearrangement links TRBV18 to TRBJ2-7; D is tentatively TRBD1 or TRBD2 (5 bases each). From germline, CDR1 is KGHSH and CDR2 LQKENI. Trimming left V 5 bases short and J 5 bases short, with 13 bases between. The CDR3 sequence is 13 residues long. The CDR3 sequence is CASSFTGGHEQYF. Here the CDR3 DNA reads TGTGCCAGCTCATTCACAGGAGGCCACGAGCAGTACTTC. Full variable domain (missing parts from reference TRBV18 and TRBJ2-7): NAGVMQNPRHLVRRRGQEARLRCSPMKGHSHVYWYRQLPEEGLKFMVYLQKENIIDESGMPKERFSAEFPKEGPSILRIQQVVRGDSAAYFCASSFTGGHEQYFGPGTRLTVT.

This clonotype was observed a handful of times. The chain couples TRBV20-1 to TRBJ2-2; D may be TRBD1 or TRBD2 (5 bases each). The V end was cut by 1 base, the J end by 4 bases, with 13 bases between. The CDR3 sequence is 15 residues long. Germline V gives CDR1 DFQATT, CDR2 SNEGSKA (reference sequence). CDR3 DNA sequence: TGCAGTGCTAGAGGGGGTGGGGGTTTCACCGGGGAGCTGTTTTTT. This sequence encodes CSARGGGGFTGELFF.

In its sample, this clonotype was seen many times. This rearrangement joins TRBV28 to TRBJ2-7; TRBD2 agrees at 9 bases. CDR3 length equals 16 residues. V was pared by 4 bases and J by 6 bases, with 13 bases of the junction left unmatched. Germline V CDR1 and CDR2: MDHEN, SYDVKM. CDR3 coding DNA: TGTGCCAGCAGTTCCCTTCGCCTTAGCGGGAGTAGCGAGCAGTACTTC. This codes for CASSSLRLSGSSEQYF.

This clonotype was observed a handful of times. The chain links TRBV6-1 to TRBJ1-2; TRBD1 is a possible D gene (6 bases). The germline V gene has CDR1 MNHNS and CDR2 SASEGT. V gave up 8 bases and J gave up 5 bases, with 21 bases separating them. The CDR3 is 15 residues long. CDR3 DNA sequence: TGTGCCAGCGGCTATCAGGGCCAGGGGATATATGGCTACACCTTC. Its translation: CASGYQGQGIYGYTF.

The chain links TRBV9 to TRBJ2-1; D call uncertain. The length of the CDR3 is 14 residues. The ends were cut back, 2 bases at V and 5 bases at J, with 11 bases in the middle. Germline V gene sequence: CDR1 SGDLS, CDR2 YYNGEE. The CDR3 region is CASSVQGLDNEQFF. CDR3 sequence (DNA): TGTGCCAGCAGCGTTCAAGGGCTCGACAATGAGCAGTTCTTC.

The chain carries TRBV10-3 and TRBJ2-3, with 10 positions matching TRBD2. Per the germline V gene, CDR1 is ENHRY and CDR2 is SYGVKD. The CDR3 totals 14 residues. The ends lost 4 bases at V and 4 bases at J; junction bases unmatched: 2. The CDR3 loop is CAISASGRADTQYF. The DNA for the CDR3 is TGTGCCATCAGTGCTAGCGGGAGAGCAGATACGCAGTATTTT.

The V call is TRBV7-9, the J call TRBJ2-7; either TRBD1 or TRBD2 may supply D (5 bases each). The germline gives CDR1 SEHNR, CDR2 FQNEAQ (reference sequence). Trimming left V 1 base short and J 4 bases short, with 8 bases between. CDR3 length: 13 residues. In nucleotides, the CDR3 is TGTGCCAGCAGCTTAGGCGAGGGGTACGAGCAGTACTTC. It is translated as CASSLGEGYEQYF.

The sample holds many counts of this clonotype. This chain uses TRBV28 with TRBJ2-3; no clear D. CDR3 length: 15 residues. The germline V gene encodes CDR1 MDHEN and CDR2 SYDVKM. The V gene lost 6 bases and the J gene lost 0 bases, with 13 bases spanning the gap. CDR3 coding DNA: TGTGCCAGCAGCTCGGCCGAGAGGAGCACAGATACGCAGTATTTT. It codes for CASSSAERSTDTQYF. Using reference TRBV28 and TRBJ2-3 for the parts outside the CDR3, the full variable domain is DVKVTQSSRYLVKRTGEKVFLECVQDMDHENMFWYRQDPGLGLRLIYFSYDVKMKEKGDIPEGYSVSREKKERFSLILESASTNQTSMYLCASSSAERSTDTQYFGPGTRLTVL.

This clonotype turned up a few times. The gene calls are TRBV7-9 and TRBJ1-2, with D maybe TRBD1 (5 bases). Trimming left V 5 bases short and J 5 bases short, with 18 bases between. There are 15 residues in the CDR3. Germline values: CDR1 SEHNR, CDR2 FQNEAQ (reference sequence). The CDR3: CASSPIRRGSYGYTF. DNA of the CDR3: TGTGCCAGCAGCCCAATCCGGAGGGGTTCATATGGCTACACCTTC. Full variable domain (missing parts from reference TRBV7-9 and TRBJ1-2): DTGVSQNPRHKITKRGQNVTFRCDPISEHNRLYWYRQTLGQGPEFLTYFQNEAQLEKSRLLSDRFSAERPKGSFSTLEIQRTEQGDSAMYLCASSPIRRGSYGYTFGSGTRLTVV.

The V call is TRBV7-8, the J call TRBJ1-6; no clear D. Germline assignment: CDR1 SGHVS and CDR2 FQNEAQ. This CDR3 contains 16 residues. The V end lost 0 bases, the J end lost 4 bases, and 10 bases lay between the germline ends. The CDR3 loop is CASSLATGGYNSPLHF. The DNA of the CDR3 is TGTGCCAGCAGCTTAGCGACGGGAGGTTATAATTCACCCCTCCACTTT.

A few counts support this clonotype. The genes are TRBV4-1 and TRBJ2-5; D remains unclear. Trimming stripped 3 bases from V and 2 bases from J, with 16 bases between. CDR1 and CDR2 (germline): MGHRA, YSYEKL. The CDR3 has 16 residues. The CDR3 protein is CASSHPTSEAQETQYF. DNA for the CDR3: TGCGCCAGCAGCCACCCAACATCAGAGGCACAAGAGACCCAGTACTTC.

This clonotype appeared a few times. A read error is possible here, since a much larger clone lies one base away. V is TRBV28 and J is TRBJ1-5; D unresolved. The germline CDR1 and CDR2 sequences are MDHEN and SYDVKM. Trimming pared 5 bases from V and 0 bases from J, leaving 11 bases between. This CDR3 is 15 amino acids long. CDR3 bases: TGTGCCAGCAGTCCTCAGAGATATAGCAATCAGCCCCAGCATTTT. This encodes CASSPQRYSNQPQHF.

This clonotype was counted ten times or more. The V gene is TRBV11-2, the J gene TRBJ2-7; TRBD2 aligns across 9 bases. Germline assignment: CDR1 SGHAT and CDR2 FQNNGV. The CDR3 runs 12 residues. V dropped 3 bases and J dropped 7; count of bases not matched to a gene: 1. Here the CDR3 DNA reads TGTGCCAGCAGCTTCGGACTAGCGGAGCAGTACTTC. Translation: CASSFGLAEQYF.

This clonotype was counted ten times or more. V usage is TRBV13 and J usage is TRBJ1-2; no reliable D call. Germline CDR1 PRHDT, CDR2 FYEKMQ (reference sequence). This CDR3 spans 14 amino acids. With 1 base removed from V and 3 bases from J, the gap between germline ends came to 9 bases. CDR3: CASSLDPEDYGYTF. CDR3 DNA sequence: TGTGCCAGCAGCTTAGATCCAGAGGACTATGGCTACACCTTC.

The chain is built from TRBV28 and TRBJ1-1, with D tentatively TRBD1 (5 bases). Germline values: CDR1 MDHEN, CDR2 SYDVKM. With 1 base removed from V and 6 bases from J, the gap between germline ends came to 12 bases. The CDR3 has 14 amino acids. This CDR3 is CASSLFRGGAEAFF. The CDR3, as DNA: TGTGCCAGCAGTTTATTCCGGGGGGGGGCTGAAGCTTTCTTT.

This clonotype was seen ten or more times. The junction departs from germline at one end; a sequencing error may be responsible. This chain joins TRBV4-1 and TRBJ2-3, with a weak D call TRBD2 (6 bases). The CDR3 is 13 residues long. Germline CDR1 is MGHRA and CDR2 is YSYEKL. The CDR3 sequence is CASSPLGGDTQYF. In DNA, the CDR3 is TGTGCCAGCAGCCCTTTGGGGGGTGATACGCAGTATTTT.

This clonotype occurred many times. The CDR3 is CATRGTGGYNEQFF. CDR3 DNA sequence: TGTGCCACCAGGGGGACAGGGGGCTACAATGAGCAGTTCTTC. This sequence joins TRBV24-1 and TRBJ2-1; 11 nucleotides align to TRBD1. The CDR3 totals 14 residues. The junction had 1 base not matched to a gene; V was cut back by 7 bases and J by 3 bases. Germline V gives CDR1 KGHDR, CDR2 SFDVKD.

CDR3 loop: CAWSFTSGRADTQYF. The CDR3 region has the DNA TGTGCCTGGAGTTTTACTAGCGGGAGAGCAGATACGCAGTATTTT. The V call is TRBV30, the J call TRBJ2-3; 11 positions match TRBD2. Germline V CDR1 and CDR2: GTSNPN, SVGIG (reference sequence). CDR3 length equals 15 residues. After removal of 2 bases from V and 4 bases from J, the junction contained 5 bases not matched to a gene.

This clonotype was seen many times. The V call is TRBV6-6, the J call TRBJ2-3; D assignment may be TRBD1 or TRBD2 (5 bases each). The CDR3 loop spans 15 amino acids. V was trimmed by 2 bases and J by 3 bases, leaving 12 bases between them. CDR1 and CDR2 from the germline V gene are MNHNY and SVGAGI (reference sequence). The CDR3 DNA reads TGTGCCAGCAGTTACGAGGGGCGCAGGACAGATACGCAGTATTTT. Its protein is CASSYEGRRTDTQYF.

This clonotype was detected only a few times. The CDR3 DNA reads TGCAGTGCCGGGGCCCGGGGGCAGTATTTT. This sequence encodes CSAGARGQYF. V is TRBV20-1 and J is TRBJ2-3, with D perhaps TRBD1 or TRBD2 (5 bases each). V shed 6 bases and J shed 11 bases, with 12 bases lying between them. The CDR3 is 10 residues long. CDR1 and CDR2 from the germline V gene are DFQATT and SNEGSKA (reference sequence).

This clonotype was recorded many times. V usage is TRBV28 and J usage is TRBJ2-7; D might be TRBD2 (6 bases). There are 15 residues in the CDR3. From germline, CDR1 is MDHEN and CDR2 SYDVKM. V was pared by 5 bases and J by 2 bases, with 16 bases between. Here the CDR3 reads CASSPPGLGTYEQYF. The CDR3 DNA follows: TGTGCCAGCAGTCCGCCGGGACTCGGAACCTACGAGCAGTACTTC.

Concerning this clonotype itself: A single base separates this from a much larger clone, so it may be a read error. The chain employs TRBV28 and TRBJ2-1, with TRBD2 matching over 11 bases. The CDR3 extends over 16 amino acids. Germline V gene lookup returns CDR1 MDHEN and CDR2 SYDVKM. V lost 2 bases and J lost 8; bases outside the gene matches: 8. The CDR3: CASSLGSGRGGDEQFF. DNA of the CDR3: TGTGCCAGCAGTTTAGGTAGCGGGAGGGGGGGCGATGAGCAGTTCTTC.